Detailed here is one TCR beta chain. The data are from a study of blood T cells in healthy people across ages. Together with a sample-barcoded 5' primer, a J-beta primer mix was included in a second PCR lasting about 6 to 11 cycles. A single record per CDR3 protein comes from TCRdb applying MiXCR to the 5' RACE reads. The sample has about 670,000 distinct CDR3 sequences; around 38% are singletons. Germline lookup yields CDR1 ENHRY and CDR2 SYGVKD. The CDR3 consists of 13 residues. V gave up 5 bases and J gave up 3 bases, with 10 bases separating them. This rearrangement joins TRBV10-3 to TRBJ1-2, with D perhaps matching TRBD1 (6 bases). Material: blood. This TCR came from a man older than 75 in good health. CDR3 coding DNA: TGTGCCATCAGTAAACAGGGTGACTATGGCTACACCTTC. Encoded protein: CAISKQGDYGYTF.